These T cell receptor beta chains were read from a single sample in a study of control samples from healthy donors and cancer patients. Here immunoSEQ multiplex PCR was the method, and the copy in TCRdb shows in-frame clones only, minus some. The sample lists about 110,000 clones; roughly 90% were seen once. Input material: blood. These receptors all come from a woman aged 50 to 65 in good health. Each CDR3 is given with its conserved first and last residue. The D gene is left open where the match is weak. Clone size appears in some rows only: once, few, many, or a class for an expanded clone.

TRBV11-2	15	.	TRBJ1-3	.	CASSFVQGSGNTIYF	TGTGCCAGCAGCTTCGTACAGGGTTCTGGAAACACCATATATTTT
TRBV7-2	14	.	TRBJ2-2	.	CASSLDLNTGELFF	TGTGCCAGCAGCTTAGATCTGAACACCGGGGAGCTGTTTTTT
TRBV25-1	13	.	TRBJ2-1	.	CASSDEGGNEQFF	TGTGCCAGCAGTGACGAAGGGGGCAATGAGCAGTTCTTC
TRBV6-5	15	.	TRBJ2-3	.	CASAGGQVPWDTQYF	TGTGCCAGCGCGGGGGGACAGGTGCCGTGGGATACGCAGTATTTT
TRBV24-1	15	.	TRBJ2-1	TRBD2	CATSGLAGVYNEQFF	TGTGCCACCAGTGGTCTAGCGGGGGTATACAATGAGCAGTTCTTC
TRBV5-4	18	.	TRBJ2-3	.	CASSFPSGFPSGTDTQYF	TGTGCCAGCAGCTTTCCCAGCGGGTTCCCCTCGGGCACAGATACGCAGTATTTT
TRBV19	12	.	TRBJ2-1	.	CATTDGYNEQFF	TGTGCCACCACGGACGGCTACAATGAGCAGTTCTTC
TRBV12-3/TRBV12-4	12	.	TRBJ2-5	.	CASLGLKETQYF	TGTGCCAGCCTGGGGCTTAAAGAGACCCAGTACTTC
TRBV19	12	.	TRBJ2-3	.	CASSMGTDTQYF	TGTGCCAGTAGTATGGGCACAGATACGCAGTATTTT
TRBV7-9	13	.	TRBJ2-7	.	CASSLVLGNEQYF	TGTGCCAGCAGCTTAGTTTTGGGCAACGAGCAGTACTTC
TRBV11-2	12	.	TRBJ1-2	.	CASRQGLHGYTF	TGTGCCAGCAGACAGGGTTTACATGGCTACACCTTC
TRBV24-1	14	.	TRBJ2-3	.	CATSDLAGVVAQYF	TGTGCCACCAGTGATTTAGCTGGAGTAGTAGCGCAGTATTTT
TRBV30	15	few	TRBJ2-1	.	CAWSVYFSGNNEQFF	TGTGCCTGGAGTGTTTACTTCTCGGGGAACAATGAGCAGTTCTTC
TRBV9	14	.	TRBJ2-5	TRBD1	CASSAGQVQETQYF	TGTGCCAGCAGCGCCGGACAGGTCCAAGAGACCCAGTACTTC
TRBV10-2	16	.	TRBJ2-7	.	CASSDPAKEGAYEQYF	TGCGCCAGCAGTGACCCTGCAAAGGAAGGGGCCTACGAGCAGTACTTC
TRBV5-7	16	.	TRBJ2-7	TRBD1	CASSSREDRGSYEQYF	TGTGCCAGCAGCTCACGGGAGGACAGGGGGTCCTACGAGCAGTACTTC
TRBV3-1/TRBV3-2	14	.	TRBJ2-5	.	CASSQALLKETQYF	TGTGCCAGCAGCCAAGCCCTACTCAAAGAGACCCAGTACTTC
TRBV6-5	14	.	TRBJ2-1	TRBD1	CASSAGQGYNEQFF	TGTGCCAGCAGCGCGGGACAGGGGTACAATGAGCAGTTCTTC
TRBV5-1	15	.	TRBJ2-3	TRBD2	CASSPSGGGIDTQYF	TGCGCCAGCAGCCCCTCCGGGGGGGGAATAGATACGCAGTATTTT
TRBV6-5	14	.	TRBJ2-5	TRBD2	CASSLAGDQETQYF	TGTGCCAGCAGCCTAGCGGGGGACCAAGAGACCCAGTACTTC
TRBV7-2	12	.	TRBJ2-1	TRBD1	CASSGTGVEQFF	TGTGCCAGCAGCGGAACAGGGGTGGAGCAGTTCTTC
TRBV7-9	12	.	TRBJ1-3	.	CASSSRGNTIYF	TGTGCCAGCAGCTCAAGGGGGAACACCATATATTTT
TRBV11-2	13	.	TRBJ1-1	.	CASSAGGYTEAFF	TGTGCCAGCAGCGCCGGAGGGTATACTGAAGCTTTCTTT
TRBV11-2	14	once	TRBJ1-1	.	CASSSRDQNTEAFF	TGTGCCAGCAGCTCCCGGGATCAGAACACTGAAGCTTTCTTT
TRBV6-5	14	.	TRBJ1-1	.	CASSPGTVNTEAFF	TGTGCCAGCAGTCCAGGGACGGTTAACACTGAAGCTTTCTTT
TRBV2	12	.	TRBJ1-1	.	CASGGESTEAFF	TGTGCCAGCGGGGGGGAGAGCACTGAAGCTTTCTTT
TRBV5-1	17	.	TRBJ2-2	TRBD2	CASSLGLAGGNTGELFF	TGCGCCAGCAGCTTGGGACTAGCGGGGGGGAACACCGGGGAGCTGTTTTTT
TRBV30	12	once	TRBJ1-3	.	CAWTGEGNTIYF	TGTGCCTGGACAGGGGAAGGAAACACCATATATTTT
TRBV24-1	11	.	TRBJ1-1	TRBD1	CATSQGAVAFF	TGTGCCACGTCACAGGGGGCAGTAGCTTTCTTT
TRBV5-6	17	.	TRBJ2-3	TRBD2	CASSFLNSGRVRDTQYF	TGTGCCAGCAGCTTCTTGAATAGCGGGAGGGTGAGAGATACGCAGTATTTT
TRBV15	15	.	TRBJ2-7	TRBD2	CATSTLAGARYEQYF	TGTGCCACCAGCACACTAGCGGGGGCTCGCTACGAGCAGTACTTC
TRBV7-9	16	.	TRBJ2-2	.	CASSRGEGFYTGELFF	TGTGCCAGCAGCCGCGGCGAGGGATTCTACACCGGGGAGCTGTTTTTT
TRBV27	15	.	TRBJ2-1	.	CASSYKAGRLSEQFF	TGTGCCAGCAGTTACAAGGCGGGGAGGTTAAGTGAGCAGTTCTTC
TRBV4-3	14	.	TRBJ2-1	.	CASSLDAADNEQFF	TGCGCCAGCAGCCTGGACGCCGCGGACAATGAGCAGTTCTTC
TRBV19	15	.	TRBJ2-3	.	CASRVFGEITDTQYF	TGTGCCAGTAGGGTTTTTGGGGAAATCACAGATACGCAGTATTTT
TRBV5-1	13	.	TRBJ2-2	.	CASSSPYTGELFF	TGCGCCAGCAGCTCCCCCTACACCGGGGAGCTGTTTTTT
TRBV9	15	.	TRBJ1-2	.	CASSVDPGLNYGYTF	TGTGCCAGCAGCGTAGACCCGGGATTGAACTATGGCTACACCTTC
TRBV2	14	once	TRBJ2-2	.	CASLHGTNTGELFF	TGTGCCAGCCTTCACGGTACGAACACCGGGGAGCTGTTTTTT
TRBV19	13	.	TRBJ2-4	TRBD1	CASRDRGQNIQYF	TGTGCCAGTAGGGACAGGGGCCAAAACATTCAGTACTTC
TRBV7-9	17	.	TRBJ1-5	TRBD1	CASSLGGTGASNQPQHF	TGTGCCAGCAGCTTAGGGGGTACAGGGGCCAGCAATCAGCCCCAGCATTTT
TRBV18	17	.	TRBJ1-2	TRBD1	CASSPPSWTGSFYGYTF	TGTGCCAGCTCGCCTCCCAGCTGGACAGGGAGTTTCTATGGCTACACCTTC
TRBV29-1	13	.	TRBJ1-2	.	CSVVGPGSYGYTF	TGCAGCGTTGTTGGCCCCGGCAGCTATGGCTACACCTTC
TRBV7-9	13	.	TRBJ1-2	TRBD1	CASSIGTAYGYTF	TGTGCCAGCAGCATTGGGACAGCATATGGCTACACCTTC